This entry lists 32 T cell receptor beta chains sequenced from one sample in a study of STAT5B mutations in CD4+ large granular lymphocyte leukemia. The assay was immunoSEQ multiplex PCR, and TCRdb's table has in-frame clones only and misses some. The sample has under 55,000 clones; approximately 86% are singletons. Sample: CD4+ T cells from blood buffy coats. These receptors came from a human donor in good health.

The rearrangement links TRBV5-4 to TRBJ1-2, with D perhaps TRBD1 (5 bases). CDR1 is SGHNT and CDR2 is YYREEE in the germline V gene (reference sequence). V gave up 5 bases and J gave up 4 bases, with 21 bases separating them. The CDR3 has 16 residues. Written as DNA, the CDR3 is TGTGCCAGCAGTTCACCTCAGGGAGGGCGCCTCTATGGCTACACCTTC. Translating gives CASSSPQGGRLYGYTF.

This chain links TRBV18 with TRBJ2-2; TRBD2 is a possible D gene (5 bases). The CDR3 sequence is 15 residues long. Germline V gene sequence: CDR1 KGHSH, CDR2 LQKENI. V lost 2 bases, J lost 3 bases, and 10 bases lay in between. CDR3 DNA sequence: TGTGCCAGCTCACCATTGCGGGCCGACACCGGGGAGCTGTTTTTT. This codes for CASSPLRADTGELFF.

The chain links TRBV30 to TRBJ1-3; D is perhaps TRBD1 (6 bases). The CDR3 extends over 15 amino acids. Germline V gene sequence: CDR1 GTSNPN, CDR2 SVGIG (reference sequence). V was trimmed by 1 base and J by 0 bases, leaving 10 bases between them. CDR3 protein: CAWSARGFSGNTIYF. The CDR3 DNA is TGTGCCTGGAGTGCGAGGGGGTTCTCTGGAAACACCATATATTTT.

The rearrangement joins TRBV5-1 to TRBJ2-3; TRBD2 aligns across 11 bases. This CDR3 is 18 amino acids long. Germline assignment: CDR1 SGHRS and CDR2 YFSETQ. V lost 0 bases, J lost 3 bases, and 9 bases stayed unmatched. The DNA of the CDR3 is TGCGCCAGCAGCTTGGTAGCGGGAGGGGCCGGGGGAACAGATACGCAGTATTTT. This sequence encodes CASSLVAGGAGGTDTQYF.

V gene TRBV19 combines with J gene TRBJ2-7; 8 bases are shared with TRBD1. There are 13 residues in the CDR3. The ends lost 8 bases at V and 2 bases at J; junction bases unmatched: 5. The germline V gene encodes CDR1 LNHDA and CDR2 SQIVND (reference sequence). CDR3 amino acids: CASSPGQAYEQYF. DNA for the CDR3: TGTGCCAGTTCCCCGGGACAGGCCTACGAGCAGTACTTC.

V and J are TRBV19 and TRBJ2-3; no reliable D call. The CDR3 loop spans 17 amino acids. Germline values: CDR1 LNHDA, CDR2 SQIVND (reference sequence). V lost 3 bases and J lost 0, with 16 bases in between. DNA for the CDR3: TGTGCCAGTAGTATCTCCCTCTCGCCCATTAGCACAGATACGCAGTATTTT. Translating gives CASSISLSPISTDTQYF.

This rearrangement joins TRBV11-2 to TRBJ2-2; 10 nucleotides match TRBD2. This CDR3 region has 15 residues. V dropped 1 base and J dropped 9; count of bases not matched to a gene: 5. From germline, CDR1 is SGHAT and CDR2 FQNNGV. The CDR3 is CASSLAAGGRRELFF. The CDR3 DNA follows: TGTGCCAGCAGCTTAGCAGCGGGAGGGCGGCGGGAGCTGTTTTTT.

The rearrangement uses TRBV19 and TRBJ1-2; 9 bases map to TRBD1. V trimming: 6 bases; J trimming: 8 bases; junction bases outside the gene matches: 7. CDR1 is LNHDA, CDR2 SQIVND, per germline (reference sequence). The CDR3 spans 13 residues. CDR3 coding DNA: TGTGCCAGTAGGACGACAGGGGGAAGAGGCTACACCTTC. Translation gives CASRTTGGRGYTF.

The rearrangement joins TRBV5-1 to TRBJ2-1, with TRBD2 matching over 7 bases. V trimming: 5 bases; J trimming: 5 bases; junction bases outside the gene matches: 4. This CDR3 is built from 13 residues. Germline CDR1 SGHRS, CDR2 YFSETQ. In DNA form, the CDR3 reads TGCGCCAGCAGATCTAGCGGCCACAATGAGCAGTTCTTC. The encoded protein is CASRSSGHNEQFF.

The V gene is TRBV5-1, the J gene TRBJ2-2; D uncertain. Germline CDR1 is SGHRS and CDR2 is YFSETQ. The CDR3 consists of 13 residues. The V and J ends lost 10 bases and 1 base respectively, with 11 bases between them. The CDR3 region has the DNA TGCGCCGCTCGGGTCGGGAACACCGGGGAGCTGTTTTTT. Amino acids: CAARVGNTGELFF.

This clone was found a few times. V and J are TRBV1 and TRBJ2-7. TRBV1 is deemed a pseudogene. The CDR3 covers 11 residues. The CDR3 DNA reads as TGCACCAGCGTGACGAAATACGAGCAGTACTTC. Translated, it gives CTSVTKYEQYF.

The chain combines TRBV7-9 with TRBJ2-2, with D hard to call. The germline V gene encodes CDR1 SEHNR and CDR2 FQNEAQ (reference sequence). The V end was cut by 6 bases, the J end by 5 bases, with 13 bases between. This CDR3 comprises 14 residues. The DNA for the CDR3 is TGTGCCAGCAGAATCGGACGGATTACCGGGGAGCTGTTTTTT. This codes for CASRIGRITGELFF.

The CDR3 loop is CASSSSAGGSSYEQYF. In DNA form, the CDR3 reads TGTGCCAGCAGTTCATCAGCGGGGGGCAGCTCCTACGAGCAGTACTTC. The J gene is TRBJ2-7, the V gene TRBV28; 9 bases agree with TRBD2. V shed 4 bases and J 0 bases; nucleotides not matched to a gene: 7. Germline V lookup: CDR1 MDHEN, CDR2 SYDVKM. This CDR3 is built from 16 residues.

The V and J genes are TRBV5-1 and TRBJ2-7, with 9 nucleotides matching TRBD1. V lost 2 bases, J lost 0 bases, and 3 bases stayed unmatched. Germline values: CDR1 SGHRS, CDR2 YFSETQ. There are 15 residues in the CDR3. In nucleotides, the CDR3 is TGCGCCAGCAGCTTACAGGGGGCCGGCTCCTACGAGCAGTACTTC. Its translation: CASSLQGAGSYEQYF.

Here the CDR3 reads CASSLVGGRPYGGQFF. CDR3 coding DNA: TGTGCCAGCAGCTTGGTCGGCGGGAGGCCATATGGGGGGCAGTTCTTC. The gene calls are TRBV5-4 and TRBJ2-1; TRBD2 aligns across 8 bases. This CDR3 contains 16 residues. Germline CDR1 reads SGHNT; CDR2 reads YYREEE (reference sequence). Trimming cost V 0 bases and J 12 bases; bases outside gene matches: 14.

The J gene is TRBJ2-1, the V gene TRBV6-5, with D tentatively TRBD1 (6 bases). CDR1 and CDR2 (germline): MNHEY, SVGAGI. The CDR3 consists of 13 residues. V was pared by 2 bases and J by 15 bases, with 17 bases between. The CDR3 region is CASSYGTQGKWFF. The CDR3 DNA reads TGTGCCAGCAGTTACGGGACCCAGGGGAAATGGTTCTTC.

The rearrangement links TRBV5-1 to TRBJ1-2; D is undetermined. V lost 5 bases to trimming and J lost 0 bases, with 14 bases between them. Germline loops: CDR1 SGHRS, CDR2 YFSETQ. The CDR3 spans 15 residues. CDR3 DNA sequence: TGCGCCAGCAGGGAGCCATCAACGCCTAACTATGGCTACACCTTC. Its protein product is CASREPSTPNYGYTF.

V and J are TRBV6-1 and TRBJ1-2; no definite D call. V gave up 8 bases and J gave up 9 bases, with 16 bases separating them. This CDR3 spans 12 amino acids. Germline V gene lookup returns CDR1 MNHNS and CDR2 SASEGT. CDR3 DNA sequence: TGTGCCAGCCAGACCACATTAATGCGCTACACCTTC. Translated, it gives CASQTTLMRYTF.

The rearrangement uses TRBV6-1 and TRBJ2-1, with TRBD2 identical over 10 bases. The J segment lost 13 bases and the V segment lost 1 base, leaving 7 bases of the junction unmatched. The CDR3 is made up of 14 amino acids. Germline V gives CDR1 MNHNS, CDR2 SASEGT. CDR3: CASSEVLAGRPQFF. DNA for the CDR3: TGTGCCAGCAGTGAAGTACTAGCGGGAAGGCCACAGTTCTTC.

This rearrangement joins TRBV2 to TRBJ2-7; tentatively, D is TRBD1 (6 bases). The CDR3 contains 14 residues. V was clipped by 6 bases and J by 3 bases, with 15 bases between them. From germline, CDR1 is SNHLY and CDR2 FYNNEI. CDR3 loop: CASRGQRSGYEQYF. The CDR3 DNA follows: TGTGCCAGCAGAGGACAGCGAAGTGGCTACGAGCAGTACTTC. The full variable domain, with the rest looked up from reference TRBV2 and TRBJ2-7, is EPEVTQTPSHQVTQMGQEVILRCVPISNHLYFYWYRQILGQKVEFLVSFYNNEISEKSEIFDDQFSVERPDGSNFTLKIRSTKLEDSAMYFCASRGQRSGYEQYFGPGTRLTVT.

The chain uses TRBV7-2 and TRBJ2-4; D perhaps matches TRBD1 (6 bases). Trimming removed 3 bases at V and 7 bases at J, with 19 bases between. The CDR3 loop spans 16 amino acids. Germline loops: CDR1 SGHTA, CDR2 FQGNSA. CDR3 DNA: TGTGCCAGCAGCTTGGTGGTTGCCAGGGGTAGGAACATTCAGTACTTC. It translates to CASSLVVARGRNIQYF.

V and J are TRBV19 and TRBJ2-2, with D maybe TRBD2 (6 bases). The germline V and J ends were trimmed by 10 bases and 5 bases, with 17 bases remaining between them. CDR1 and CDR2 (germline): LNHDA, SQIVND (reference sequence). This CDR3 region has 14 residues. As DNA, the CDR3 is TGTGCCACGACCCTTGGGGGGAGGACCGGGGAGCTGTTTTTT. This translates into CATTLGGRTGELFF.

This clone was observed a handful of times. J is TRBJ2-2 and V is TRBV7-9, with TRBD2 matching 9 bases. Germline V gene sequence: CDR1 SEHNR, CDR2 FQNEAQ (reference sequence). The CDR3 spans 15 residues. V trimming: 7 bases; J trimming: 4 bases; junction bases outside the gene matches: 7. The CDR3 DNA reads TGTGCCAGCATCGTAGCGGGAGCCGGCACCGGGGAGCTGTTTTTT. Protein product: CASIVAGAGTGELFF.

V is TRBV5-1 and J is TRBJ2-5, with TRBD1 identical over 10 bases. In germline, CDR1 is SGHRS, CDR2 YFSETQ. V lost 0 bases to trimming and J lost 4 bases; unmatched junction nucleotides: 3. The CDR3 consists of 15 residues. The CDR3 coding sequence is TGCGCCAGCAGCTTGGGCCGGGACAGGGGAGAGACCCAGTACTTC. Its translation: CASSLGRDRGETQYF.

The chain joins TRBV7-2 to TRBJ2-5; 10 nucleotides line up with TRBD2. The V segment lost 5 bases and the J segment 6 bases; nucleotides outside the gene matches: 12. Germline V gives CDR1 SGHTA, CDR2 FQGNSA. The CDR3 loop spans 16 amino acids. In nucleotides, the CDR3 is TGTGCCAGCAGCGCAGGACTAGCGGCGGGTGGGAAGACCCAGTACTTC. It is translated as CASSAGLAAGGKTQYF.

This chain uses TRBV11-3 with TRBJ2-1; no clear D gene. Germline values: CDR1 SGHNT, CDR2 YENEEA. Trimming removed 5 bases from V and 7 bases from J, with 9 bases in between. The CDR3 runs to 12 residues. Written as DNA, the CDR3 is TGTGCCAGCAGCACGAGAGTGAATGAGCAGTTCTTC. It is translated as CASSTRVNEQFF. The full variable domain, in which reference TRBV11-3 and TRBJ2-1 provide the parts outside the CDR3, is EAGVVQSPRYKIIEKKQPVAFWCNPISGHNTLYWYLQNLGQGPELLIRYENEEAVDDSQLPKDRFSAERLKGVDSTLKIQPAELGDSAVYLCASSTRVNEQFFGPGTRLTVL.

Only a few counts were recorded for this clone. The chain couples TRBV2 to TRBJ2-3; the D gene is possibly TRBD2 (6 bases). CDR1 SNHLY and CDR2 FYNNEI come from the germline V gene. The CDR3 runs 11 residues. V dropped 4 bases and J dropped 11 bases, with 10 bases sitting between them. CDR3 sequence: CASSVRDLQYF. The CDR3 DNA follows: TGTGCCAGCAGTGTGCGGGATCTGCAGTATTTT.

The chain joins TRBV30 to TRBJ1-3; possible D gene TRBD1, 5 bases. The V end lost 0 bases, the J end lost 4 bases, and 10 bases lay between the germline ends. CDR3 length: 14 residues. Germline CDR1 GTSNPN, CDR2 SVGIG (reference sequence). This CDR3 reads CAWSVGHPGNTIYF. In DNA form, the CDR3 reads TGTGCCTGGAGTGTAGGACATCCAGGAAACACCATATATTTT.

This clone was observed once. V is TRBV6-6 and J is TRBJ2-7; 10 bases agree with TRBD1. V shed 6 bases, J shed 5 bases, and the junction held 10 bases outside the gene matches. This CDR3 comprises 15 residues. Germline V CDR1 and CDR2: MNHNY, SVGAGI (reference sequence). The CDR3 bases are TGTGCCAGCAGCTATAGCGGACAGGGGGTGAACGAGCAGTACTTC. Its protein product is CASSYSGQGVNEQYF.

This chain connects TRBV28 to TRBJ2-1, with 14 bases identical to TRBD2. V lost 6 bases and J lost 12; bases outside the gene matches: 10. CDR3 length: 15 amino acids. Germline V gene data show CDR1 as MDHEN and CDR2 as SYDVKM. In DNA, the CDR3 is TGTGCCAGCAGGGGGACTAGCGGGAGTTTAGATGGGCAGTTCTTC. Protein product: CASRGTSGSLDGQFF.

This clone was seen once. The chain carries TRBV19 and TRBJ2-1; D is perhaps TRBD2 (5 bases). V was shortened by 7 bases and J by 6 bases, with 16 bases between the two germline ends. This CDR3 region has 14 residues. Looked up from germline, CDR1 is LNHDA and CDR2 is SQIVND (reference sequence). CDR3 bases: TGTGCCAGTAACCCCCAGCGGTCCAGCAATGAGCAGTTCTTC. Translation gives CASNPQRSSNEQFF.

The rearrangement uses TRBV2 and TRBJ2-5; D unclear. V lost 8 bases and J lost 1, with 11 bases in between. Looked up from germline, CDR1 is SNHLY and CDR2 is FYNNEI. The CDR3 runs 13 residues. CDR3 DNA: TGTGCCAGCGGAAGAGAAACCCAAGAGACCCAGTACTTC. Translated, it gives CASGRETQETQYF.